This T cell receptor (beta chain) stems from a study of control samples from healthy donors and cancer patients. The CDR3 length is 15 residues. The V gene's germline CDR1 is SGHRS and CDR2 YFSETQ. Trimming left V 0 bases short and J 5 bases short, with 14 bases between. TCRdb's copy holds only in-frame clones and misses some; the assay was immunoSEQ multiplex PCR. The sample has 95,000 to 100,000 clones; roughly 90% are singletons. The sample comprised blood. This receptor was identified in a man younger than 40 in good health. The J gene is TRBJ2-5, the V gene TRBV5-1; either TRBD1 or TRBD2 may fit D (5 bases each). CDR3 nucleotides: TGCGCCAGCAGCTTGGGGTTCACTAGGGACGAGACCCAGTACTTC. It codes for CASSLGFTRDETQYF.